These 6 T cell receptor beta chains share one sample of origin, sequenced in a study of T cell repertoires in cytomegalovirus infection. Using its own MiXCR run on the reads, TCRdb lists one record per CDR3 protein. The top ten clones hold roughly 18% of a sample with hundreds of thousands of distinct CDR3 sequences, 30% to 35% of them seen once. Antigens for these TCRs are unknown. The material was cultured PBMCs, obtained from culture after CMV antigen stimulation. These receptors all come from a human donor in good health (CMV status not recorded). Some clones in this sample may be carry-over from other donors' samples.

Only a few counts were recorded for this clonotype. The J gene is TRBJ1-4, the V gene TRBV18; TRBD1 matches 9 bases. CDR3 size: 14 residues. Germline loops: CDR1 KGHSH, CDR2 LQKENI. V trimming: 6 bases; J trimming: 6 bases; junction bases outside the gene matches: 5. The DNA of the CDR3 is TGTGCCAGCTCCCGGACAGGGGAGGATGAAAAACTGTTTTTT. Translated: CASSRTGEDEKLFF.

The rearrangement links TRBV7-8 to TRBJ1-2, with TRBD1 identical over 9 bases. The CDR3 spans 15 residues. The germline V gene encodes CDR1 SGHVS and CDR2 FQNEAQ. V shed 3 bases and J 3 bases; nucleotides not matched to a gene: 5. The CDR3 spells CASSFRQGGDYGYTF. The CDR3 DNA reads TGTGCCAGCAGCTTCCGACAGGGGGGTGACTATGGCTACACCTTC.

The chain carries TRBV6-1 and TRBJ1-6; maybe TRBD1 (6 bases). This CDR3 region has 13 residues. CDR1 and CDR2 (germline): MNHNS, SASEGT. The CDR3 nucleotides are TGTGGGGGACGGCGGGACAACGATTCACCCCTCCACTTT. Its translation is CGGRRDNDSPLHF.

This clonotype has only a few counts. The genes are TRBV11-2 and TRBJ2-3; D could derive from TRBD1 or TRBD2 (5 bases each). The CDR3 contains 15 residues. CDR1 is SGHAT and CDR2 is FQNNGV in the germline V gene. Trimming took off 3 bases at V and 0 bases at J, with 10 bases between the two ends. CDR3 residues: CASSLGRASTDTQYF. The CDR3 nucleotides are TGTGCCAGCAGCTTGGGACGGGCTAGCACAGATACGCAGTATTTT. Looking up the rest from reference TRBV11-2 and TRBJ2-3 gives the full variable domain: EAGVAQSPRYKIIEKRQSVAFWCNPISGHATLYWYQQILGQGPKLLIQFQNNGVVDDSQLPKDRFSAERLKGVDSTLKIQPAKLEDSAVYLCASSLGRASTDTQYFGPGTRLTVL.

This chain uses TRBV6-1 with TRBJ2-2, with D possibly being TRBD1 or TRBD2 (5 bases each). Trimming removed 9 bases from V and 8 bases from J, with 19 bases in between. This CDR3 contains 14 residues. Germline CDR1 and CDR2: MNHNS and SASEGT. CDR3 in amino acids: CASKGRRRGGELFF. The DNA for the CDR3 is TGTGCCAGTAAGGGGCGCAGACGGGGTGGGGAGCTGTTTTTT.

The chain joins TRBV29-1 to TRBJ2-5; no definite D call. V was clipped by 6 bases and J by 5 bases, with 16 bases between them. The CDR3 spans 13 residues. The germline CDR1 and CDR2 sequences are SQVTM and ANQGSEA. DNA for the CDR3: TGCAGCGTAGTACGGAGTCCCGTGGAGACCCAGTACTTC. Translating it yields CSVVRSPVETQYF.